The 12 T cell receptor beta chains below all came from one sample that was sequenced in a study of blood T cell repertoires in COVID-19. Sequencing used immunoSEQ multiplex PCR; TCRdb keeps in-frame clones, though not all of them. The sample includes 220,000 or so clones, approximately 90% of them seen just once. Sequencing was done on a sample of peripheral blood. These TCRs come from a woman in her forties or fifties with COVID-19, enrolled during active disease.

CDR3 sequence reads: CASSSTVSPEQFF. Written as DNA, the CDR3 is TGTGCCAGCAGCTCCACTGTTAGTCCTGAGCAGTTCTTC. V and J are TRBV6-5 and TRBJ2-1; D is uncertain. Trimming cost V 6 bases and J 9 bases, with 15 bases left between them. This CDR3 comprises 13 residues. The germline gives CDR1 MNHEY, CDR2 SVGAGI.

The chain is built from TRBV28 and TRBJ1-4; TRBD1 aligns across 10 bases. Germline V CDR1 and CDR2: MDHEN, SYDVKM. The CDR3 loop spans 14 amino acids. With V trimmed by 8 bases and J by 6 bases, 6 bases remained unmatched. CDR3 amino acids: CASGWGTGDEKLFF. In DNA form, the CDR3 reads TGTGCCAGCGGATGGGGGACAGGGGATGAAAAACTGTTTTTT.

The DNA of the CDR3 is TGTGCCAGCAGTCATGACAGATACGAGCAGTACTTC. Encoded protein: CASSHDRYEQYF. The chain couples TRBV11-2 to TRBJ2-7; perhaps TRBD1 as D (5 bases). The CDR3 runs to 12 residues. V was pared by 6 bases and J by 4 bases, with 10 bases between. In germline, CDR1 is SGHAT, CDR2 FQNNGV.

The V gene is TRBV4-1, the J gene TRBJ2-2, with 8 bases identical to TRBD1. J was trimmed by 4 bases and V by 0 bases; bases with no gene match: 7. CDR1 and CDR2 from the germline V gene are MGHRA and YSYEKL. The CDR3 consists of 17 residues. The CDR3 nucleotides are TGCGCCAGCAGCCAAGATTCTGGGACAGGTGCCACCGGGGAGCTGTTTTTT. Translation gives CASSQDSGTGATGELFF.

The chain combines TRBV7-9 with TRBJ2-2; 14 bases match TRBD2. The CDR3 sequence is 18 residues long. After removal of 5 bases from V and 4 bases from J, the junction contained 9 bases not matched to a gene. CDR1 and CDR2 from the germline V gene are SEHNR and FQNEAQ (reference sequence). The CDR3 protein is CASSPPPGLAGGTGELFF. CDR3 bases: TGTGCCAGCAGCCCCCCCCCAGGACTAGCGGGGGGCACCGGGGAGCTGTTTTTT.

The rearrangement uses TRBV24-1 and TRBJ2-1; 10 bases line up with TRBD2. CDR3 length: 17 residues. Germline CDR1 KGHDR, CDR2 SFDVKD. With 9 bases clipped from V and 2 bases from J, the junction kept 12 bases outside the gene matches. The CDR3 bases are TGTGCCACCTCCCGGGTAGCGGGGGGTCCCCCCTACAATGAGCAGTTCTTC. It encodes CATSRVAGGPPYNEQFF.

This chain links TRBV7-2 with TRBJ2-5; TRBD1 agrees at 11 bases. Germline CDR1 SGHTA, CDR2 FQGNSA. The V and J ends lost 5 bases and 4 bases, in that order; junction bases with no gene match: 6. This CDR3 region has 15 residues. The CDR3 protein is CASSRGQGAGETQYF. The DNA for the CDR3 is TGTGCCAGCAGCCGTGGACAGGGGGCAGGAGAGACCCAGTACTTC.

The rearrangement uses TRBV5-1 and TRBJ1-4; possibly TRBD1 for D (5 bases). Trimming took off 4 bases at V and 7 bases at J, with 23 bases between the two ends. Per the germline V gene, CDR1 is SGHRS and CDR2 is YFSETQ. The CDR3 runs 17 residues. CDR3 protein: CASSPLDNKEGGEKLFF. In DNA, the CDR3 is TGCGCCAGCAGCCCGTTGGACAATAAGGAGGGCGGTGAAAAACTGTTTTTT.

The chain links TRBV6-6 to TRBJ1-6; maybe TRBD1 (6 bases). The V and J ends lost 6 bases and 4 bases respectively, with 13 bases between them. The CDR3 is made up of 15 amino acids. CDR1 MNHNY and CDR2 SVGAGI come from the germline V gene (reference sequence). Here the CDR3 reads CASSLGQIYNSPLHF. CDR3 DNA: TGTGCCAGCAGCCTTGGACAGATTTATAATTCACCCCTCCACTTT.

This rearrangement joins TRBV6-5 to TRBJ2-7; 7 bases map to TRBD1. The germline CDR1 and CDR2 sequences are MNHEY and SVGAGI. This CDR3 comprises 12 residues. J gave up 0 bases and V 11 bases, and 4 bases lay outside the gene matches. The CDR3 region is CAARTGSYEQYV. In nucleotides, the CDR3 is TGTGCCGCGCGGACAGGCTCCTACGAGCAGTACGTC.

This clone was seen a single time. The chain joins TRBV10-2 to TRBJ2-6, with 7 positions matching TRBD1. The CDR3 is made up of 16 amino acids. J was trimmed by 2 bases and V by 4 bases; bases with no gene match: 5. Germline CDR1 reads WSHSY; CDR2 reads SAAADI. CDR3 DNA sequence: TGCGCCAGCAGTGCAAACAGGGGAGCTGGGGCCAACGTCCTGACTTTC. It specifies CASSANRGAGANVLTF.

This clone was detected only a few times. The J gene is TRBJ2-2, the V gene TRBV6-1; 12 positions match TRBD2. J lost 4 bases, V lost 4 bases, and 7 bases had no gene match. The CDR3 contains 17 residues. Germline loops: CDR1 MNHNS, CDR2 SASEGT. CDR3 sequence reads: CASSALAGGLATGELFF. The DNA for the CDR3 is TGTGCCAGCAGTGCCCTAGCGGGGGGGCTTGCCACCGGGGAGCTGTTTTTT.